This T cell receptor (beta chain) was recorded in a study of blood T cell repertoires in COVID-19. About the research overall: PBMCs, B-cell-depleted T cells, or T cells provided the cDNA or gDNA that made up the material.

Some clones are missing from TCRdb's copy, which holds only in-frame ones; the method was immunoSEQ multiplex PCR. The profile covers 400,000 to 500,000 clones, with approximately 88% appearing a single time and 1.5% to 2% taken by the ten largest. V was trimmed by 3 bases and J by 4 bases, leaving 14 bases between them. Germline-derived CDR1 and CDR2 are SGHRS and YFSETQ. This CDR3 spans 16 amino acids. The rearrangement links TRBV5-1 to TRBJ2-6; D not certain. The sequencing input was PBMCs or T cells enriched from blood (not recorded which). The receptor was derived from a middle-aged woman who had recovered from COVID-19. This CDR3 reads CASSSGSFSGANVLTF. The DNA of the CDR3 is TGCGCCAGCAGCTCGGGTAGCTTTTCCGGGGCCAACGTCCTGACTTTC.